This TCR beta chain was identified during a study of human T cells and chemical hapten exposure. On the study more broadly: The patients, most of them female, presented with alopecia areata, totalis or universalis. Whole-study results and caveats: Alopecia affected the donors, so their immune response may differ from healthy people's.

Time point noted: patch test 2, 6 weeks after DPC sensitization. Noted treatment: therapeutic diphenylcyclopropenone sensitization with weekly scalp DPC. This CDR3 is built from 13 residues. Germline V gives CDR1 SNHLY, CDR2 FYNNEI. For this clonotype: Its antigen is as yet unknown. At one end, the junction sequence differs from germline, possibly due to a read error.

Each CDR3 protein is one row after TCRdb ran MiXCR on the RACE reads. Here the sample spans 65,000 to 90,000 distinct CDR3 sequences, 6.6% being singletons. Sequenced material: whole blood, taken in connection with sensitization to the hapten diphenylcyclopropenone (DPC). The receptor comes from a woman aged 25 to 39 with alopecia areata. Some clones in this sample may be carry-over from other donors' samples. The V and J genes are TRBV2 and TRBJ2-1; 8 nucleotides agree with TRBD2. CDR3 protein: CASSEVDKAGGSF. The CDR3 coding sequence is TGTGCCAGCAGTGAAGTTGATAAGGCGGGGGGAAGCTTC.